This TCR beta chain emerged from a study of shared clonotypes between healthy human individuals (dated by TCRdb to the early 2020s). General notes on the study: Two women and a few men aged 18 to 49 years were included in the cohort. Blood TCR repertoires of a handful of healthy adults were deeply sequenced to estimate repertoire size and the extent of clonotype sharing between individuals. For each donor, three plates each were used for CD4 naive and CD4 memory, two plates were used for CD8 naive, and one plate was used for CD8 memory. Per donor, leukapheresis produced somewhere between about 0.9 and 9.5 billion PBMCs. Different laboratories and diverse techniques were used to prepare libraries and sequence TCR repertoires, to increase sequencing depth and limit assay-specific biases.

This clone has only a few counts. What this receptor recognizes is not known. No clone much larger than this one lies a single base away; base qualities are absent. Donors were healthy HIV-negative adults with no recently reported acute infections or vaccinations. Every donor was a Caucasian adult living in Nashville, Tennessee, USA. Magnetic negative selection was used to enrich CD4+ T cells, after which naive cells were positively selected on CD45RA and the negative fraction became the memory subset. Blood was collected by leukapheresis, and PBMCs were isolated by Ficoll-Histopaque density gradient centrifugation and then cryopreserved in liquid nitrogen vapor phase. Analytical flow cytometry was used to check the purity and quantity of each magnetically sorted T cell population. From each sorted fraction, genomic DNA was isolated and quantified by UV absorbance on a Nanodrop 2000c. What the study reported, not specific to this receptor: Larger estimated clonotype richness was generally found for naive subsets than for memory subsets. Pairwise subsampling led to the expectation that sequencing depth would affect the degree of clonotype sharing among donors. Incomplete sequencing was indicated by rarefaction of sorted-subset datasets, despite the large sequencing depth. The genetic and exposure-history diversity represented was limited by the small number of donors. Only blood was sampled, and tissue TCR repertoires likely differ from those in blood. Sharing across four donors was observed for around 5% of naive CD4, over 3% of naive CD8, over 2% of memory CD4, and 0.4% of memory CD8 clonotypes. Compared with non-shared clonotypes, the clonotypes found in all four sorted-subset donors had higher generation probabilities.

Using the deep immunoSEQ assay, TCR CDR3 regions were amplified from genomic DNA by multiplex PCR. Genomic DNA extracted from each cell subset was distributed evenly over all wells of several immunoSEQ 96-well plates, and each plate served as one replicate. For sorted subsets, each replicate PCR was loaded with roughly 0.2 ug genomic DNA, equivalent to 30,000 to 35,000 T cell genomes. The purified libraries were quantified using a Qubit 3.0 fluorometer, sized with a Bioanalyzer 2100, and then quantified again using the KAPA Library Quantification kit. Each immunoSEQ 96-well plate was sequenced on its own single-read 150-cycle Illumina NextSeq 550 flow cell. The source study handled its data this way. The immunoSEQ output contained only junctional sequences without quality scores, so filtering could not match that applied to full-length reads. Sequences were annotated with PyIR, a Python wrapper for IgBLAST v1.9, using IMGT germline references to assign V/J genes and CDR3. Reads were filtered out if the reads had weak V/J assignments (E-value above 1e-6), no CDR3, stop codons, out-of-frame junctions, or ambiguous translated residues. V3J clonotypes were defined as sequences sharing an identical inferred V gene, J gene, and CDR3 amino acid sequence. Percentage overlap between repertoires was calculated by dividing the number of shared unique clonotypes by the size of the smaller repertoire. Repertoire richness was assessed with RTK rarefaction, the Chao1 estimator, and Recon v2.1 estimates of unobserved clonotypes. OLGA was used to compute generation probabilities for all TCRbeta clonotypes that the gDNA method yielded from a few donors. TCRdb mirrors the immuneACCESS table, restricted to in-frame sequences. Some clones are absent from its copies; in checked studies, under half trace to an unresolved V gene, and the reason for the others is unknown. Clone size and the V and J calls come from that table; the DNA yielded D and trimming. The sample table contains 2 million to 3 million clones; only one count was recorded for approximately 93% of them. The ten largest clones represent around 0.37% of the sample.

The source material was naive CD4+ T cells from PBMCs. The cell subset or site label on this specimen signifies: CD45RA+ positively selected. This TCR came from a man between 18 and 35 years old in good health. Some clones in this sample may be carry-over from other donors' samples.

CDR3 protein: CASSEGGGYTEAFF. The sequence in DNA is TGTGCCAGCAGTGAAGGGGGGGGCTACACTGAAGCTTTCTTT. This chain joins TRBV2 to TRBJ1-1; a tentative D call is TRBD1 (6 bases match). The germline V gene gives CDR1 as SNHLY and CDR2 as FYNNEI. Relative to germline, V is 1 base shorter and J is 3 bases shorter, with 9 bases between their ends. The CDR3 measures 14 amino acids from cysteine to phenylalanine. The read is trimmed to its CDR3 DNA, 42 bases read in frame from base 1.